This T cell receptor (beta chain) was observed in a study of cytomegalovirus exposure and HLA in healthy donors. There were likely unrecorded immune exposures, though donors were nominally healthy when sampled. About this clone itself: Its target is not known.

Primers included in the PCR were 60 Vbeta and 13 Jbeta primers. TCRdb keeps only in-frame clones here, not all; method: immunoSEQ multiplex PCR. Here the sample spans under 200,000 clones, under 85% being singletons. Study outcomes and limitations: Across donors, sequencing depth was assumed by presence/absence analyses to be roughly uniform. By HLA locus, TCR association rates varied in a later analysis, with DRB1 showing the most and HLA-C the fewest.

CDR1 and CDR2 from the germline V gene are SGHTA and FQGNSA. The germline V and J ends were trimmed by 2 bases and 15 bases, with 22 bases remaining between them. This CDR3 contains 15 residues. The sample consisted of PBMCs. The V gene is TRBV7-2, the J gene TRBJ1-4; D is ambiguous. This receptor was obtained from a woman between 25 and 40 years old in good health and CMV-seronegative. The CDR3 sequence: CASSLSGGERKTLFF. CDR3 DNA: TGTGCCAGCAGCTTAAGTGGCGGTGAACGGAAAACTTTGTTTTTT. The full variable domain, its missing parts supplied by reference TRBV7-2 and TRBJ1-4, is GAGVSQSPSNKVTEKGKDVELRCDPISGHTALYWYRQSLGQGLEFLIYFQGNSAPDKSGLPSDRFSAERTGGSVSTLTIQRTQQEDSAVYLCASSLSGGERKTLFFGSGTQLSVL.